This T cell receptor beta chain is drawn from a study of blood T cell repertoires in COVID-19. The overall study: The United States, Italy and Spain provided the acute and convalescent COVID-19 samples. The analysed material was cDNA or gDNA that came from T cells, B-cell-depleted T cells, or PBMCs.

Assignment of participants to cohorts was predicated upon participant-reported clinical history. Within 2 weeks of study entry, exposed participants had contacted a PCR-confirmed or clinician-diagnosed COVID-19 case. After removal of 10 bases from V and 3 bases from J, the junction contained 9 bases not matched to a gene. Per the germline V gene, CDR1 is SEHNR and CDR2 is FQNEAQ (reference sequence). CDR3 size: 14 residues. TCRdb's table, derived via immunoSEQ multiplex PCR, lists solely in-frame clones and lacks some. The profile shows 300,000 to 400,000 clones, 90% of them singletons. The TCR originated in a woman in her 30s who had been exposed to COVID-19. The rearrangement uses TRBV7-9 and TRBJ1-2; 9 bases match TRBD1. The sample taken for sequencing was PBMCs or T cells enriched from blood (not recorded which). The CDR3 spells CAIQQGASYYGYTF. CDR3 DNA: TGTGCCATCCAACAGGGGGCATCCTACTATGGCTACACCTTC.